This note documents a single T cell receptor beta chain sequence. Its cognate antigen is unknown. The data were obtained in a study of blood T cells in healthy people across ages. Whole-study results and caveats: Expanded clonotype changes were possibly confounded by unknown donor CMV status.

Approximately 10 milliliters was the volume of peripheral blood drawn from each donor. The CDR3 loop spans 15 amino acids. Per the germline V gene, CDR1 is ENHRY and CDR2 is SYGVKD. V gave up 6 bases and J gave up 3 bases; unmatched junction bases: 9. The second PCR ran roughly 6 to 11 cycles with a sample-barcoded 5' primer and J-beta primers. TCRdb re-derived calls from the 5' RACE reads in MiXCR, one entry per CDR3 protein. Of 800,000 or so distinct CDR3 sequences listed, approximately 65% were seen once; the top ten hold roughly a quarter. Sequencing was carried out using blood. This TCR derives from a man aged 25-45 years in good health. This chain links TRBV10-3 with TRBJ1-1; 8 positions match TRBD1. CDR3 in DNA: TGTGCCATCAGCGGCTTAATGGACAGGGACACTGAAGCTTTCTTT. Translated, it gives CAISGLMDRDTEAFF.